This TCR beta chain was recorded in a study of blood T cells in healthy people across ages. The people who gave samples were healthy Caucasians from Russia, aged about 6 to 100. Collection of approximately 9.3 milliliters of peripheral blood was performed for each donor. Each sample used at least 6.5 million PBMCs. Total RNA extracted from each sample amounted to at least 6 micrograms. A second roughly 6 to 11 cycle PCR used barcoded and J-beta primers. TCRdb passed the 5' RACE reads through MiXCR, listing each CDR3 protein once. The sample holds around 1,900,000 distinct CDR3 sequences, 39% seen once. The V end was cut by 1 base, the J end by 6 bases, with 13 bases between. The CDR3 is 15 amino acids. Germline V gene data show CDR1 as SGHTA and CDR2 as FQGNSA.

The sample consisted of blood. The chain recombines TRBV7-2 with TRBJ1-5; the D is unclear. The receptor was derived from a human donor in good health. As DNA, the CDR3 is TGTGCCAGCAGCTTAGACGGAGCAGTGGGTCAGCCCCAGCATTTT. As protein: CASSLDGAVGQPQHF.